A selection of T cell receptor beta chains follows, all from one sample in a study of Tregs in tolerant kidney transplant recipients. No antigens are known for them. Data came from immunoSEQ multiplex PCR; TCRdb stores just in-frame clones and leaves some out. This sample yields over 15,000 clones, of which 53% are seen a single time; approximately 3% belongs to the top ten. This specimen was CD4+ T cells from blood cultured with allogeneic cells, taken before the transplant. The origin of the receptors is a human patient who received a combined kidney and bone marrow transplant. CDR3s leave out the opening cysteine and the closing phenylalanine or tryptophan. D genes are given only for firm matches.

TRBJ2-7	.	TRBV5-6	ASSLRQVSSYEQY
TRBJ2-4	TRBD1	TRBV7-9	ASSDDRGENIQY
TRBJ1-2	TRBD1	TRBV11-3	ASSPDRVGYT
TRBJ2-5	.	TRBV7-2	ASSLVQGPQETQY
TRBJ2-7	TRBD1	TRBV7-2	ASSQKTGGSYEQY
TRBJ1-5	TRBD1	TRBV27	ASNAAGQGNQPQH
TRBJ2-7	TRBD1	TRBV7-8	ASSSRPGQGSYEQY
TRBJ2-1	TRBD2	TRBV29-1	SVESSGVTYNEQF
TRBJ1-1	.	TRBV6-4	ASASGHLSFMNTEAF
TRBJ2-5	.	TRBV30	AWSVLGSETQY
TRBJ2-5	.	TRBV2	ATRNFREETQY
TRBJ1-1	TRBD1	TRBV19	RTGEFGAF
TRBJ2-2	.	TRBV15	ATSRGRQPVGNTGELF
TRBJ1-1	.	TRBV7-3	ASSFGQITEAF
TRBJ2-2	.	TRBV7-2	ASSLGLRPSTGELF
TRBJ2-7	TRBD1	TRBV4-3	ASSQVWTGRSYEQY
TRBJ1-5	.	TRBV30	AWSVHRTRPQH
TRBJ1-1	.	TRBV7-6	ASSWADRSEAF
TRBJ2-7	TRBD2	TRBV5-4	ASSQGLANPYEQY
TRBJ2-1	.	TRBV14	ASSQGLGAPNEQF
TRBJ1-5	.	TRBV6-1	ASSEKRGSWKHQPQH
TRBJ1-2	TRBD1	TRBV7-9	ASSPTGGHGYT
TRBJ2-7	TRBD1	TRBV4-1	ASSREGTASSYEQY
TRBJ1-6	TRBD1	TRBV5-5	ASSQGQGTGYNSPLH
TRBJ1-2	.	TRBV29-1	SGGQTEGYT
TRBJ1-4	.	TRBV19	ASSADRPTTNEKLF
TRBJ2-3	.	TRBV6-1	ASSDRFWTQY
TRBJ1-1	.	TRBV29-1	SVNRAHNTEAF
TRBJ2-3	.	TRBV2	AFTRAPPDTQY
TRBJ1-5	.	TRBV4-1	ASSQVGRGGSNQPQH
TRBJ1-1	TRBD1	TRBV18	ASSPPVDRGFVTEAF
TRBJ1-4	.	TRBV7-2	ASSLARATNEKLF
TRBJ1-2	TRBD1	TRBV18	ASSPRGQGRNYGYT
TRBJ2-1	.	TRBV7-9	ASSPNSGERQF
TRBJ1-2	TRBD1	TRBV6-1	ASSSPTGNYGYT
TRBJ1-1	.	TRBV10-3	ASAERLNTEAF
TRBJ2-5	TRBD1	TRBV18	ASSTRQGQETQY
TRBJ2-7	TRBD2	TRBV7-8	ASSQMGRELYEQY
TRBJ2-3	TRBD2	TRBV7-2	ASSLVPRGSKGTQY